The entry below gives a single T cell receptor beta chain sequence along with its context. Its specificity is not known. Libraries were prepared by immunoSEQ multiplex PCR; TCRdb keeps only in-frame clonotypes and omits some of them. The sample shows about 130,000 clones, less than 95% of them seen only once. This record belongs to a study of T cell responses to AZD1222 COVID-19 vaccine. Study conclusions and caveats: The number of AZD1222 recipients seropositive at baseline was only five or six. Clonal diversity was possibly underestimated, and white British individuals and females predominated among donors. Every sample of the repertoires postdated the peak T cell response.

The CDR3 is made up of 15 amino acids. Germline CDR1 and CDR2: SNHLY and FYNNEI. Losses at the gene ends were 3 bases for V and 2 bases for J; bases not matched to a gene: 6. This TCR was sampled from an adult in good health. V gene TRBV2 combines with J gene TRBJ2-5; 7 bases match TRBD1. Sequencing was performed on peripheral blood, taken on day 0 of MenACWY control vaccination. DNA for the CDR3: TGTGCCAGCAGTGAGTCCGGGACAGCACAAGAGACCCAGTACTTC. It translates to CASSESGTAQETQYF.